The following is a T cell receptor (beta chain) sequence with its context. The clone's antigen remains unknown. No much larger clone exists at a distance of one base, and base qualities are not known. These data are taken from a study of CD8+CD57+ T cells in acquired aplastic anemia (dated by TCRdb to the late 2010s). About the investigation overall: On average, sorted CD4+ and CD8+ cells yielded around 3.4 ug of extracted DNA, with a range of about 0.18 to 30 ug. For healthy donor samples, the average read count was about 10.8 million for CD4+ cells and around 12 million for CD8+ cells.

TCR beta VDJ combination and CDR3 sequence profiling used genomic DNA as the template. An Illumina HiSeq 2000 was the platform used for TCR repertoire sequencing. Per the authors' processing: TRBV/TRBJ rearrangement plots, CDR3 size and DJ length profiles, and Simpson's diversity index were used to assess repertoires. The most abundant DNA sequence in the deep sequencing data was defined as the immunodominant clone. CDR3 amino acid sequences were checked for sharing across subjects and were also compared against the VDJdb database and published repertoires. TCRdb reprocessed the public reads (quality trimming at Q25 with fastp, clone calling with MiXCR) and kept in-frame beta chains. Every CDR3 protein is listed once, alongside the most common genes and DNA of its rows. TCRdb's processing, not the authors', yielded these V and J calls. Here the sample has roughly 200,000 distinct CDR3 sequences; about 59% occur a single time. Clones ranked in the top ten supply approximately 32% of the sample.

Broader findings and caveats from the paper: Patients and healthy controls showed no significant difference in CD8+ Simpson's diversity (P=0.060). Some 30 CD8+ CDR3 sequences were shared between patients and controls but appeared highly expressed in patients and within their immunodominant clones.

The study deep-sequenced TCR repertoires of sorted CD4+ and CD8+ blood T cells from severe aplastic anemia patients and healthy subjects. Ficoll-Paque density gradient centrifugation was used to isolate peripheral blood mononuclear cells. CD4+ and CD8+ T cells were sorted by FACS or magnetic beads before DNA extraction. V is shortened by 0 bases, J by 5 bases, and the region joining them spans 10 bases. From a lookup of the germline V gene (reference sequence), CDR1 and CDR2 are MNHNY and SVGAGI. The CDR3 numbers 14 residues from cysteine through phenylalanine. Just the 42-base CDR3 DNA is kept, in frame starting at base 1.

In this chain, TRBV6-6 is recombined with TRBJ1-2; TRBD1 is perhaps the D gene, given 5 matching bases. Material for sequencing was sorted CD4+, CD8+, or CD8+CD57+ T cells (not recorded which) from PBMCs. The receptor was isolated from a human donor in good health. The CDR3 protein: CASSYSTGGYGYTF. Read as DNA, the sequence is TGTGCCAGCAGTTACTCGACGGGGGGGTATGGCTACACCTTC.